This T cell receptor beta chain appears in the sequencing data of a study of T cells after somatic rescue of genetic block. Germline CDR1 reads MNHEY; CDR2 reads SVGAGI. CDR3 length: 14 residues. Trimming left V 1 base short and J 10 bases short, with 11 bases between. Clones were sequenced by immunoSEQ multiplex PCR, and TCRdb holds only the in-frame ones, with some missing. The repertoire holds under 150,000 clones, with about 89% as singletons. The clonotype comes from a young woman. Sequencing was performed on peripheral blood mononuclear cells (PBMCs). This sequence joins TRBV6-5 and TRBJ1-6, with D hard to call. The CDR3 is CASSYYTTESPLHF. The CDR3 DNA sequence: TGTGCCAGCAGTTACTACACTACGGAGTCACCCCTCCACTTT.